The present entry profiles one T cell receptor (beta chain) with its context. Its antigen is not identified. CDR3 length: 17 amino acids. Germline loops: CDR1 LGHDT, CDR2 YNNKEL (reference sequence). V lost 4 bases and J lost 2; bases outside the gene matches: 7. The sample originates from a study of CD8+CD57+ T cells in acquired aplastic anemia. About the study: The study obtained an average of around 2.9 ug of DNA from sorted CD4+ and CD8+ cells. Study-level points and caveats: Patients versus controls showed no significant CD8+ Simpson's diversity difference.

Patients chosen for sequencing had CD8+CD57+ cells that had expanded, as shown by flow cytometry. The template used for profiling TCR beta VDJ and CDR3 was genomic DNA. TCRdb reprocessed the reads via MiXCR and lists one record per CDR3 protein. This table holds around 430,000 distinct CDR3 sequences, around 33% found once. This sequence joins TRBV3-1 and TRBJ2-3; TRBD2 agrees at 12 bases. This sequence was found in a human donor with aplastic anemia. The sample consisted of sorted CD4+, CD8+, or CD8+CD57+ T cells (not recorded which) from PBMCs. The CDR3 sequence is CASSLGLAGIYTDTQYF. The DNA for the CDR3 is TGTGCCAGCAGCCTCGGACTAGCGGGGATCTACACAGATACGCAGTATTTT.